A selection of T cell receptor beta chains follows, all from one sample in a study of T cells in Graves' hyperthyroidism and ophthalmopathy. MiXCR, run by TCRdb on the multiplex PCR reads, gives a single entry per CDR3 protein. The sample consists of 600,000 to 850,000 distinct CDR3 sequences, around a sixth of them appearing once. Sample: blood. Receptor source: a woman between 50 and 59 years old with Graves' hyperthyroidism that later progressed to Graves' ophthalmopathy. Each CDR3 is given with its conserved first and last residue. A D gene is named only where the DNA matches it firmly. Size values are once, few and many counts, or a class for expanded clones, and some rows have none.

cdr3_aa	cdr3_nt	d_call	cdr3_length	j_call	v_call	clone_size
CASSFRGRNYEQYF	TGTGCCAGCAGCTTCCGGGGACGCAACTACGAGCAGTACTTC	.	14	TRBJ2-7	TRBV14	few
CASSLELGLNTEAFF	TGTGCCAGCAGCTTAGAGTTAGGGTTGAACACTGAAGCTTTCTTT	.	15	TRBJ1-1	TRBV11-2	many
CASSTANYGYTF	TGTGCCAGCAGCACAGCTAACTATGGCTACACCTTC	.	12	TRBJ1-2	TRBV2	many
CASSVTGALYGYTF	TGTGCCAGCAGCGTGACAGGGGCCCTCTATGGCTACACCTTC	TRBD1	14	TRBJ1-2	TRBV27	many
CASSPVKGSYEQYF	TGTGCCAGCTCACCAGTAAAAGGGTCCTACGAGCAGTACTTC	.	14	TRBJ2-7	TRBV18	many
CASSLAGGGSGYTF	TGTGCCAGCAGCTTAGCGGGGGGAGGGAGTGGCTACACCTTC	.	14	TRBJ1-2	TRBV7-8	many
CASSLALNEAFF	TGTGCCAGCAGTTTGGCACTAAACGAAGCTTTCTTT	.	12	TRBJ1-1	TRBV12-3/TRBV12-4	many
CSAEGQDRNYGYTF	TGCAGCGCCGAGGGACAGGATAGGAACTATGGCTACACCTTC	TRBD1	14	TRBJ1-2	TRBV29-1	.
CASSQGQDTIYF	TGTGCCAGCAGCCAGGGACAGGACACCATATATTTT	TRBD1	12	TRBJ1-3	TRBV7-9	.
CASGLMTGGYGYTF	TGTGCTAGTGGTTTAATGACAGGGGGCTATGGCTACACCTTC	TRBD1	14	TRBJ1-2	TRBV12-5	few
CASSANRAWNTEAFF	TGCGCCAGCAGCGCCAACAGGGCATGGAACACTGAAGCTTTCTTT	.	15	TRBJ1-1	TRBV5-1	many
CSASITNTGELFF	TGCAGTGCTAGCATAACGAACACCGGGGAGCTGTTTTTT	.	13	TRBJ2-2	TRBV20-1	many
CASSQVGPTEAFF	TGTGCCAGCAGCCAAGTAGGGCCCACTGAAGCTTTCTTT	.	13	TRBJ1-1	TRBV3-1	many
CASSPRPRPEAFF	TGTGCCAGCAGCCCGAGGCCGCGGCCTGAAGCTTTCTTT	.	13	TRBJ1-1	TRBV7-2	few
CASSLAPEETQYF	TGTGCCAGCAGCTTAGCGCCAGAAGAGACCCAGTACTTC	.	13	TRBJ2-5	TRBV7-9	.
CASSPRPDEQFF	TGTGCCAGCAGCCCCAGACCGGATGAGCAGTTCTTC	.	12	TRBJ2-1	TRBV9	few
CSANRGSSYNEQFF	TGCAGTGCTAATAGGGGTAGCTCCTACAATGAGCAGTTCTTC	.	14	TRBJ2-1	TRBV20-1	.
CASRFLPPREQYF	TGTGCCAGCAGGTTCCTCCCCCCTCGCGAGCAGTACTTC	.	13	TRBJ2-7	TRBV6-1	many